This T cell receptor beta chain emerged from a study of naive and memory T cell subsets. Cells stained for CD3, CD4, CD8, CD45RA, CD27 and viability were sorted into four CD45RA/CD27 subsets. An equimolar mix of two oligonucleotides served as the beta constant-region primer for TRBC1 and TRBC2. Nested alpha and beta constant-region primers with the SP2 primer drove four PCR rounds on ligated cDNA. In TCRdb, the UMI-ligation and nested PCR reads were re-called with MiXCR into one record per CDR3 protein. The profile shows tens of thousands of distinct CDR3 sequences, 13% of them singletons. This CDR3 has 12 amino acids. The germline V and J ends were trimmed by 4 bases and 7 bases, with 10 bases remaining between them.

The sequence came from a human donor in good health. V gene TRBV12-3 or TRBV12-4 combines with J gene TRBJ2-5; D possibly corresponds to TRBD1 (5 bases). What was sequenced was central memory CD4+ T cells from blood. This CDR3 is CASSYVQGTQYF. The CDR3 DNA reads TGTGCCAGCAGTTACGTTCAGGGGACCCAGTACTTC.